A selection of T cell receptor beta chains follows, all from one sample in a study of T cell responses to AZD1222 COVID-19 vaccine. Measured with immunoSEQ multiplex PCR; TCRdb has only the in-frame clones, and not every one. This repertoire shows about 130,000 clones, roughly 87% found once; its top ten account for approximately 1.5%. This specimen was peripheral blood, taken on day 0 of AZD1222 vaccination. The source of these receptors is an adult in good health. CDR3s include the opening cysteine and the closing phenylalanine or tryptophan. A D gene is named only where the DNA matches it firmly. A row's size may be missing; if present it is once, few, many or a size class.

d_call clone_size j_call v_call cdr3_nt cdr3_aa
TRBD2 NA TRBJ2-1 TRBV7-2 TGTGCCAGCAGCTTAGCTAGCGGGGTATACAATGAGCAGTTCTTC CASSLASGVYNEQFF
TRBD2 NA TRBJ2-3 TRBV24-1 TGTGCCACCGGGGGAGCGGGGGGGTTTTTGGATACGCAGTATTTT CATGGAGGFLDTQYF
NA NA TRBJ2-2 TRBV5-4 TGTGCCAGCAGCTTGGTAGGGCAGGGGATGGAGAAATCCGGGGAGCTGTTTTTT CASSLVGQGMEKSGELFF
TRBD1 few TRBJ2-7 TRBV27 TGTGCCAGCAGTCGACAGGGGAGCTCCTACGAGCAGTACTTC CASSRQGSSYEQYF
TRBD2 NA TRBJ2-7 TRBV29-1 TGCAGCGTACCCGGGACTAGCGGGGTATACGAGCAGTACTTC CSVPGTSGVYEQYF
NA NA TRBJ1-6 TRBV27 TGTGCCAGCAGTTTTAGGACATATAATTCACCCCTCCACTTT CASSFRTYNSPLHF
NA NA TRBJ1-1 TRBV19 TGTGCCAGTGGGGAACGAGGGGACACTGAAGCTTTCTTT CASGERGDTEAFF
NA NA TRBJ1-1 TRBV5-1 TGCGCCAGCAGCGCGGGGACATTGAACACTGAAGCTTTCTTT CASSAGTLNTEAFF
NA NA TRBJ1-1 TRBV2 TGTGCCAGCAGGACCTACAGGGAAGGGAGCACTGAAGCTTTCTTT CASRTYREGSTEAFF
TRBD1 NA TRBJ1-1 TRBV7-3 TGTGCCAGCAGTTGGGACAGGAACACTGAAGCTTTCTTT CASSWDRNTEAFF
NA NA TRBJ2-5 TRBV7-2 TGTGCCAGCAGCCCCGGCAGCAGCGAGACCCAGTACTTC CASSPGSSETQYF
NA few TRBJ1-1 TRBV29-1 TGCAGCGTTGATAACCACCGAGAAGCTTTCTTT CSVDNHREAFF
TRBD2 few TRBJ2-1 TRBV29-1 TGCAGCGTTGGGCCCGGACTAGCGGGGGGGTATCGGTTCTTC CSVGPGLAGGYRFF
NA NA TRBJ1-1 TRBV7-9 TGTGCCAGCCTTCGGGGCAGCTATGAAGCTTTCTTT CASLRGSYEAFF
NA NA TRBJ1-1 TRBV2 TGTGCCAGCAGTGGGGACAATGGTTGGCCTGAAGCTTTCTTT CASSGDNGWPEAFF
NA NA TRBJ1-1 TRBV6-5 TGTGCCAGCAGTTCAATTCCGGGACGGAACACTGAAGCTTTCTTT CASSSIPGRNTEAFF
NA once TRBJ2-5 TRBV7-6 TGTGCCAGCAGCTTAGGAAATTTTTTCTCTTTTGGGACCCAGTACTTC CASSLGNFFSFGTQYF
NA NA TRBJ2-1 TRBV3-1/TRBV3-2 TGTGCCAGCAGCCCGACAGTGAGCTCCTACAATGAGCAGTTCTTC CASSPTVSSYNEQFF
NA NA TRBJ2-4 TRBV18 TGTGCCAGCTCCCCGGACACAAAAAACATTCAGTACTTC CASSPDTKNIQYF
TRBD1 NA TRBJ2-2 TRBV7-8 TGTGCCAGCAGCCTTGACAGGGGGATCGGGGAGCTGTTTTTT CASSLDRGIGELFF
TRBD2 NA TRBJ2-3 TRBV10-3 TGTGCCAACTCACTAGCGGGGGTCTCAGATACGCAGTATTTT CANSLAGVSDTQYF
NA NA TRBJ1-1 TRBV27 TGTGCCAGCAAGGGGAACACTGAAGCTTTCTTT CASKGNTEAFF
NA NA TRBJ1-1 TRBV14 TGTGCCAGCAGCCAAGTTCCAGGGGTTACTGAAGCTTTCTTT CASSQVPGVTEAFF
TRBD1 NA TRBJ2-5 TRBV9 TGTGCCAGCAGCGTCCGGCCGACAGGGTCAACGGAGACCCAGTACTTC CASSVRPTGSTETQYF
NA NA TRBJ2-7 TRBV25-1 TGTGCCAGCAGTGATAGCAGGGACAACCGCTTC CASSDSRDNRF
NA NA TRBJ1-4 TRBV4-1 TGCGCCAGCAGCCAAGTAGTCCCAAATGAAAAACTGTTTTTT CASSQVVPNEKLFF
NA NA TRBJ1-4 TRBV6-5 TGTGCCAGCAGTTACTCGATGTCGGCAGGAAATGAAAAACTGTTTTTT CASSYSMSAGNEKLFF
NA NA TRBJ1-1 TRBV6-2/TRBV6-3 TGTGCCAGCAGTCGGGACTTAAACACTGAAGCTTTCTTT CASSRDLNTEAFF
NA NA TRBJ1-5 TRBV5-4 TGTGCCAGCAGCTTGGAAGGGGGACAGCCCCAGCATTTT CASSLEGGQPQHF
TRBD1 few TRBJ1-1 TRBV9 TGTGCCAGCAGCGTAGAGACAGGGGACTACACTGAAGCTTTCTTT CASSVETGDYTEAFF
TRBD1 NA TRBJ2-7 TRBV27 TGTGCCAGCAGTCCAGGGGGCGCCCCCTACGAGCAGTACTTC CASSPGGAPYEQYF